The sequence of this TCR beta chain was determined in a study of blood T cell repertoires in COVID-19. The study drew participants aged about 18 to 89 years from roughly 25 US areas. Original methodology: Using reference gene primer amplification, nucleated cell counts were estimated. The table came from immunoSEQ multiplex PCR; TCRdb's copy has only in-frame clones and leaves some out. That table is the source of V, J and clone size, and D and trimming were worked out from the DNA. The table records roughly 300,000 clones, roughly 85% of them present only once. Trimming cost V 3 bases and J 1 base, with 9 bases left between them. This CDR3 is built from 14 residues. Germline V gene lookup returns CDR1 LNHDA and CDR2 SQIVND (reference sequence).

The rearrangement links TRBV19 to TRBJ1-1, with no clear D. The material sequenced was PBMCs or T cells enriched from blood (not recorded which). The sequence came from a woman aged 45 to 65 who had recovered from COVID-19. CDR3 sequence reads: CASSMNSQNTEAFF. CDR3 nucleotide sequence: TGTGCCAGTAGTATGAACAGTCAGAACACTGAAGCTTTCTTT.